This TCR beta chain originates from a study of cytomegalovirus exposure and HLA in healthy donors. On the study more broadly: From HLA-typed donors, an early data release held some 80 million unique TCRs. Study-level points and caveats: As was reported, the classifier diagnosed cytomegalovirus status with high specificity and sensitivity.

CDR3 size: 14 residues. Losses at the gene ends were 6 bases for V and 6 bases for J; bases not matched to a gene: 7. In germline, CDR1 is MDHEN, CDR2 SYDVKM. Use of 60 Vbeta and 13 Jbeta primers characterized the PCR. The table came from immunoSEQ multiplex PCR; TCRdb's copy has only in-frame clones and leaves some out. Here the sample table reports 130,000 or so clones. Worth noting for this clone: Antigen unknown.

The J gene is TRBJ1-4, the V gene TRBV28, with TRBD1 matching 7 bases. The sequencing sample was made of PBMCs. The receptor's source is a man in his late teens or twenties in good health and CMV-seronegative. CDR3 in amino acids: CASSTAQGDEKLFF. For the CDR3, the DNA is TGTGCCAGCAGCACAGCCCAGGGGGATGAAAAACTGTTTTTT.